The 23 T cell receptor beta chains given below trace back to one sample, sequenced in a study of blood T cell repertoires in COVID-19. Generated by immunoSEQ multiplex PCR, the TCRdb table keeps only in-frame clones and is missing some. The sample consists of 120,000 to 150,000 clones, approximately 90% of them appearing once. The specimen was peripheral blood. All receptors derive from a woman aged 50 to 65 with active or convalescent COVID-19.

V and J are TRBV6-6 and TRBJ2-1, with a possible D match to TRBD1 (6 bases). V shed 7 bases and J shed 5 bases, with 18 bases lying between them. The CDR3 consists of 15 residues. Germline CDR1 MNHNY, CDR2 SVGAGI (reference sequence). CDR3 amino acids: CASILQGIGDNEQFF. CDR3 DNA sequence: TGTGCCAGCATTCTACAGGGCATTGGTGACAATGAGCAGTTCTTC.

The J gene is TRBJ2-7, the V gene TRBV29-1; D perhaps matches TRBD2 (6 bases). Looked up from germline, CDR1 is SQVTM and CDR2 is ANQGSEA. This CDR3 spans 14 amino acids. The V end was cut by 1 base, the J end by 0 bases, with 10 bases between. The CDR3 DNA reads as TGCAGCGTTGAAGGGCTAGCGAACTCCTACGAGCAGTACTTC. As protein: CSVEGLANSYEQYF.

The chain recombines TRBV7-3 with TRBJ2-1, with 8 bases lining up with TRBD1. Germline V lookup: CDR1 SGHTA, CDR2 FQGTGA. The CDR3 totals 13 residues. The V gene end was trimmed by 2 bases and the J gene end by 10 bases; junction bases not matched to a gene: 4. The CDR3 is CASSLEGDREQFF. The CDR3 DNA reads as TGTGCCAGCAGCTTAGAAGGGGACAGGGAGCAGTTCTTC.

CDR3: CASSFWGQGSYNEQFF. The CDR3 DNA is TGTGCCAGCAGCTTTTGGGGACAGGGCTCCTACAATGAGCAGTTCTTC. The V and J genes are TRBV7-2 and TRBJ2-1; TRBD1 matches at 9 bases. V shed 3 bases, J shed 0 bases, and the junction held 3 bases outside the gene matches. The length of the CDR3 is 16 residues. Per germline, CDR1 SGHTA and CDR2 FQGNSA.

A single count supports this clone. The chain links TRBV11-3 to TRBJ2-7, with 10 nucleotides matching TRBD1. V lost 1 base and J lost 6; bases outside the gene matches: 9. This CDR3 is built from 16 residues. CDR1 and CDR2 (germline): SGHNT, YENEEA. The CDR3 DNA sequence: TGTGCCAGCAGCTTAGTTGGGGACAGGGGATCTATCGAGCAGTACTTC. This gives the protein CASSLVGDRGSIEQYF.

This chain connects TRBV6-5 to TRBJ1-6; D remains unclear. The CDR3 consists of 14 residues. The V and J ends lost 6 bases and 7 bases respectively, with 13 bases between them. Germline V lookup: CDR1 MNHEY, CDR2 SVGAGI. The CDR3 DNA sequence: TGTGCCAGCAGGCCTGAGTGGCGGAATTCACCCCTCCACTTT. Translated: CASRPEWRNSPLHF.

The rearrangement links TRBV5-1 to TRBJ2-3; 14 nucleotides agree with TRBD2. The CDR3 has 19 amino acids. Germline loops: CDR1 SGHRS, CDR2 YFSETQ. V gave up 0 bases and J gave up 2 bases; unmatched junction bases: 8. The CDR3 DNA is TGCGCCAGCAGCTTGGCCTCGACTAGCGGGAGGGGAGCCACAGATACGCAGTATTTT. Amino acids: CASSLASTSGRGATDTQYF.

The table lists this clone with a count of one. The identical CDR3 is also encoded by other nucleotide sequences in the sample. V is TRBV12-3 or TRBV12-4 and J is TRBJ2-3; 7 nucleotides align to TRBD1. The CDR3 totals 13 residues. V trimming: 6 bases; J trimming: 6 bases; junction bases outside the gene matches: 6. The DNA for the CDR3 is TGTGCCAGCAGCTTGACAGGGCTTGATACGCAGTATTTT. Protein product: CASSLTGLDTQYF.

This clone was recorded once. The V gene is TRBV7-3, the J gene TRBJ2-2; possible D gene TRBD1, 6 bases. The CDR3 has 14 residues. V lost 5 bases and J 5 bases, leaving 12 bases between the germline ends. In germline, CDR1 is SGHTA, CDR2 FQGTGA. CDR3 residues: CASSPYTGTGELFF. The CDR3, as DNA: TGTGCCAGCAGCCCCTATACAGGGACCGGGGAGCTGTTTTTT. The whole variable domain, filled in from reference TRBV7-3 and TRBJ2-2, reads GAGVSQTPSNKVTEKGKYVELRCDPISGHTALYWYRQSLGQGPEFLIYFQGTGAADDSGLPNDRFFAVRPEGSVSTLKIQRTERGDSAVYLCASSPYTGTGELFFGEGSRLTVL.

The chain combines TRBV7-2 with TRBJ1-1; D might be TRBD1 (6 bases). Germline lookup yields CDR1 SGHTA and CDR2 FQGNSA. The V end was cut by 4 bases, the J end by 0 bases, with 12 bases between. This CDR3 contains 15 residues. In nucleotides, the CDR3 is TGTGCCAGCAGCTCGGCAGGGGTAATGAACACTGAAGCTTTCTTT. Protein product: CASSSAGVMNTEAFF.

V gene TRBV30 combines with J gene TRBJ2-5, with unresolved D. The V gene's germline CDR1 is GTSNPN and CDR2 SVGIG (reference sequence). The V end lost 5 bases, the J end lost 1 base, and 11 bases lay between the germline ends. This CDR3 has 13 residues. The DNA for the CDR3 is TGTGCCTGGGCCCGTGAGCTCCAAGAGACCCAGTACTTC. The encoded protein is CAWARELQETQYF.

V is TRBV6-5 and J is TRBJ1-1, with TRBD1 identical over 7 bases. This CDR3 spans 15 amino acids. V lost 6 bases to trimming and J lost 5 bases; unmatched junction nucleotides: 12. Germline V gene lookup returns CDR1 MNHEY and CDR2 SVGAGI. The DNA for the CDR3 is TGTGCCAGCAGATACAACCGGGACAGCATAACTGAAGCTTTCTTT. Amino acids: CASRYNRDSITEAFF.

The V gene is TRBV7-2, the J gene TRBJ2-5; the D gene is possibly TRBD2 (5 bases). CDR1 and CDR2 from the germline V gene are SGHTA and FQGNSA. This CDR3 has 13 amino acids. The CDR3 spells CGGSRGVGETQYF. The DNA of the CDR3 is TGTGGGGGTTCCCGGGGAGTGGGGGAGACCCAGTACTTC.

In nucleotides, the CDR3 is TGTGCCAGCAGCCGCGCTCCTGCCCACGGTAATTCACCCCTCCACTTT. Encoded protein: CASSRAPAHGNSPLHF. The chain combines TRBV7-2 with TRBJ1-6, with D uncertain. Trimming removed 5 bases from V and 6 bases from J, with 17 bases in between. Looked up from germline, CDR1 is SGHTA and CDR2 is FQGNSA. CDR3 length: 16 amino acids.

This clone has only a few counts. This rearrangement joins TRBV6-5 to TRBJ1-5; 7 positions agree with TRBD1. The CDR3 runs 15 residues. The germline CDR1 and CDR2 sequences are MNHEY and SVGAGI. With V trimmed by 6 bases and J by 0 bases, 5 bases remained unmatched. CDR3 bases: TGTGCCAGCAGGGGAAACAGGGGTAGCAATCAGCCCCAGCATTTT. Protein sequence: CASRGNRGSNQPQHF.

This chain joins TRBV9 and TRBJ1-5; the D is unclear. This CDR3 is built from 19 residues. The V and J ends lost 0 bases and 0 bases respectively, with 19 bases between them. Germline CDR1 SGDLS, CDR2 YYNGEE. In DNA, the CDR3 is TGTGCCAGCAGCGTAGAAGACCGAAAGTACTACAATAGCAATCAGCCCCAGCATTTT. Encoded protein: CASSVEDRKYYNSNQPQHF.

The chain links TRBV19 to TRBJ1-4; 10 bases map to TRBD1. Germline lookup yields CDR1 LNHDA and CDR2 SQIVND (reference sequence). The CDR3 is 14 amino acids. V dropped 7 bases and J dropped 7; count of bases not matched to a gene: 6. DNA for the CDR3: TGTGCCAGTACCTGGACAGGGGGGAGTGAAAAACTGTTTTTT. Encoded protein: CASTWTGGSEKLFF.

Concerning this clone: At the DNA level, this CDR3 is encoded by other sequences in the same sample as well. The V gene is TRBV12-3 or TRBV12-4, the J gene TRBJ1-1; 7 bases fit TRBD1. This CDR3 is built from 13 residues. The ends lost 3 bases at V and 4 bases at J; junction bases unmatched: 2. CDR3 in DNA: TGTGCCAGCAGTTTGGCAGGGGGCACTGAAGCTTTCTTT. Its translation: CASSLAGGTEAFF.

This chain uses TRBV20-1 with TRBJ1-1; D uncertain. V lost 2 bases to trimming and J lost 10 bases, with 11 bases between them. The CDR3 runs to 11 residues. Looked up from germline, CDR1 is DFQATT and CDR2 is SNEGSKA (reference sequence). In nucleotides, the CDR3 is TGCAGTGCTAGAAATCCTCGAGGAGCTTTCTTT. Translation: CSARNPRGAFF.

The chain is built from TRBV5-1 and TRBJ1-4; TRBD1 matches 9 bases. V gave up 4 bases and J gave up 9 bases; unmatched junction bases: 10. The CDR3 consists of 15 residues. The germline gives CDR1 SGHRS, CDR2 YFSETQ. CDR3 in DNA: TGCGCCAGCAGCGGAAACGGGACAGGGTCGCAAAAACTGTTTTTT. Translated, it gives CASSGNGTGSQKLFF. Filled out from reference TRBV5-1 and TRBJ1-4, the complete variable domain reads KAGVTQTPRYLIKTRGQQVTLSCSPISGHRSVSWYQQTPGQGLQFLFEYFSETQRNKGNFPGRFSGRQFSNSRSEMNVSTLELGDSALYLCASSGNGTGSQKLFFGSGTQLSVL.

The J gene is TRBJ2-2, the V gene TRBV9; 10 bases map to TRBD2. Germline V gene lookup returns CDR1 SGDLS and CDR2 YYNGEE. Trimming removed 0 bases from V and 3 bases from J; junction bases left unmatched: 5. This CDR3 has 17 residues. In nucleotides, the CDR3 is TGTGCCAGCAGCGTAGGTCCTAGCGGGGGTTACACCGGGGAGCTGTTTTTT. This translates into CASSVGPSGGYTGELFF.

CDR3 protein: CASSTRQGGTEAFF. The CDR3 DNA is TGTGCCAGTAGTACCCGACAGGGAGGCACTGAAGCTTTCTTT. J is TRBJ1-1 and V is TRBV19; 7 bases match TRBD1. The CDR3 runs 14 residues. Germline CDR1 and CDR2: LNHDA and SQIVND (reference sequence). The trim removed 4 bases at V and 4 bases at J, leaving 6 bases unmatched.

The rearrangement links TRBV2 to TRBJ2-3; possible D gene TRBD1, 6 bases. Trimming pared 6 bases from V and 6 bases from J, leaving 19 bases between. Germline CDR1 is SNHLY and CDR2 is FYNNEI. The CDR3 consists of 15 residues. The CDR3 sequence: CASRGHQGVFDTQYF. Written as DNA, the CDR3 is TGTGCCAGCAGGGGACATCAGGGAGTTTTCGATACGCAGTATTTT.